The sequence of this T cell receptor (beta chain) was determined in a study of T cells in narcolepsy. Across the whole study: Patients with NT1 or NT2 and healthy control donors were enrolled. Regarding the study as a whole: Autoreactive clonotypes reportedly recurred in blood of same and different patients, not controls.

As to this clone: Its antigen is currently unknown.

Assay used: immunoSEQ multiplex PCR; TCRdb lists only in-frame clones, some missing. The top ten clones hold 1% to 1.5% of a sample with over 40,000 clones, about nine tenths of them seen once. After removal of 2 bases from V and 8 bases from J, the junction contained 6 bases not matched to a gene. CDR3 length equals 14 residues. Germline-derived CDR1 and CDR2 are SGHTA and FQGNSA. Source material: CD45RA- memory CD4+ T cells from PBMCs. This TCR came from a human donor with narcolepsy. The gene calls are TRBV7-2 and TRBJ1-2; TRBD1 aligns across 9 bases. CDR3 nucleotide sequence: TGTGCCAGCAGCTTATCACAGGGGGCGTTGGGCTACACCTTC. The encoded protein is CASSLSQGALGYTF.